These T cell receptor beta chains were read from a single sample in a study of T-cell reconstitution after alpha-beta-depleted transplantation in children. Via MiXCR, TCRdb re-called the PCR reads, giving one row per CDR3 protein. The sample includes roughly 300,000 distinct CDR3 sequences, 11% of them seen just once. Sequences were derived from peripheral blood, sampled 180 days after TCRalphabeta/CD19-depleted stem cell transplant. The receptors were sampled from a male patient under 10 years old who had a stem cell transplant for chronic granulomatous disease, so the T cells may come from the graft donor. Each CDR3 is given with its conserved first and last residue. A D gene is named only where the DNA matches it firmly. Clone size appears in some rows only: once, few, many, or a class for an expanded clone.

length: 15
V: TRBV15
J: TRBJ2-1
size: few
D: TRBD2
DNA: TGTGCCACCAGCAGAGATGCGGGAGTGAGCGATGAGCAGTTCTTC
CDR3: CATSRDAGVSDEQFF

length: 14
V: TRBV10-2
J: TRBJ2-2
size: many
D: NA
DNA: TGCGCCAGCAGTGTAAAGTCGAACACCGGGGAGCTGTTTTTT
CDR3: CASSVKSNTGELFF

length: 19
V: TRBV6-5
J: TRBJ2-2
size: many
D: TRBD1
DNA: TGTGCCAGCAGTTACGATGGCAGGGGGCTCACTGGGAACACCGGGGAGCTGTTTTTT
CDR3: CASSYDGRGLTGNTGELFF

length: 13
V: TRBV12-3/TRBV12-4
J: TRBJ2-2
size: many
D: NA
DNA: TGTGCCAGCAGTTCCTTCGAGGGCGGGGAGCTGTTTTTT
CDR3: CASSSFEGGELFF

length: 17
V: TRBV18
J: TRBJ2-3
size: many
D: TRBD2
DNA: TGTGCCAGCTCACCAATCCCTCTAGCGGTTACCACAGATACGCAGTATTTT
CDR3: CASSPIPLAVTTDTQYF

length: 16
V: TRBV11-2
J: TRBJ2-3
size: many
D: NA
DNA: TGTGCCAGCAGGAAACCGGGACGGACTAGCACAGATACGCAGTATTTT
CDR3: CASRKPGRTSTDTQYF

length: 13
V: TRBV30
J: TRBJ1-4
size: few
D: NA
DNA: TGTGCCTGGGGGGGGGGCAGAGGTGAAAAACTGTTTTTT
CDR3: CAWGGGRGEKLFF

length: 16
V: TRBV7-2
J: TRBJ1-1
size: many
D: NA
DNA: TGTGCCAGCAGCAGGGTAGGACAGAGAGGCGGGACTGAAGCTTTCTTT
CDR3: CASSRVGQRGGTEAFF

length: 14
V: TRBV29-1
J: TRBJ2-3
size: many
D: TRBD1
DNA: TGCAGCGGCCGGGACAGAGATAGCACAGATACGCAGTATTTT
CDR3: CSGRDRDSTDTQYF

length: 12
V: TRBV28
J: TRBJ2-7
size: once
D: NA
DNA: TGTGCCAGCAGTATTCGTCCCTACGAGCAGTACTTC
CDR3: CASSIRPYEQYF

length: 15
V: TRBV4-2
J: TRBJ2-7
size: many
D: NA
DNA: TGTGCCAGCAGCCAAGAGGCTAGCGCGCCCTACGAGCAGTACTTC
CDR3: CASSQEASAPYEQYF

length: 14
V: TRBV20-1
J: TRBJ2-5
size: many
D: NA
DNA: TGCAGTGCTAGGACCTGGGATATCCAAGAGACCCAGTACTTC
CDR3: CSARTWDIQETQYF

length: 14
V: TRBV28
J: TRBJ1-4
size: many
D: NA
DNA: TGTGCCAGCAGGGTACTCTTCGGTAATGAAAAACTGTTTTTT
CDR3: CASRVLFGNEKLFF

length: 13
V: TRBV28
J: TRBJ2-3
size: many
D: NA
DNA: TGTGCCAGCAGCCCAGCCGCTTCTTCCCCGCAGTATTTT
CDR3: CASSPAASSPQYF

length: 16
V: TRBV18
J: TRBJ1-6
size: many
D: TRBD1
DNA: TGTGCCAGCTCACGGTGGACAGGGGGCAACAATTCACCCCTCCACTTT
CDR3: CASSRWTGGNNSPLHF

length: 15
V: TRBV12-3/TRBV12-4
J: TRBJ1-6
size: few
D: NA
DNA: TGTGCCAGCAGCAACCGGGACACCTCAAATTCACCCCTCCACTTT
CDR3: CASSNRDTSNSPLHF

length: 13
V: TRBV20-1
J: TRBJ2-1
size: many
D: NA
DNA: TGCAGTGCTAGAGGGGGCAATTGGGGTGAGCAGTTCTTC
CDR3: CSARGGNWGEQFF

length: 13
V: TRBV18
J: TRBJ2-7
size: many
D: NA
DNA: TGTGCCAGCTCACCCCCCGTTGGGAGGGAGCAGTACTTC
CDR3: CASSPPVGREQYF

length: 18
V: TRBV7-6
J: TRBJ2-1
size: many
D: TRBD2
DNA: TGTGCCAGCAGCTTAGCCCGGTTCGGGACTAGCGGTTACAATGAGCAGTTCTTC
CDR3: CASSLARFGTSGYNEQFF

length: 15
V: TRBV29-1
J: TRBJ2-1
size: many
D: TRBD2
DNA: TGCAGCGTTGAAGTAGGAGCGGGAGCGAACAATGAGCAGTTCTTC
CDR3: CSVEVGAGANNEQFF

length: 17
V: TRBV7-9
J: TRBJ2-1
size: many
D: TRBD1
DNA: TGTGCCAGCAGCACGTTAGGGGGACAGGGAGCCTACAATGAGCAGTTCTTC
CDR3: CASSTLGGQGAYNEQFF

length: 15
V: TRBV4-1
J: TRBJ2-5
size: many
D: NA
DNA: TGCGCCAGCAGCCAGAGTCAGTGGTCACAAGAGACCCAGTACTTC
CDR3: CASSQSQWSQETQYF

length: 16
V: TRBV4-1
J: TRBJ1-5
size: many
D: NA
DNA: TGCGCCAGCAGCCAAGTTGACACAGGATTTGAAGAGCCCCAGCATTTT
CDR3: CASSQVDTGFEEPQHF

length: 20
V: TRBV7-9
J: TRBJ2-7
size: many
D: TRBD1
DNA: TGTGCCAGCAGCTCCCCCCGGTTGACAGGGGGCTACGGGAAGCCCTACGAGCAGTACTTC
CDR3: CASSSPRLTGGYGKPYEQYF

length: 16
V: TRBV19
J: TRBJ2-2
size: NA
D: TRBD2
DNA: TGTGCCAGTAGATCCCCGGGACTAGCGGCCGCCGGGGAGCTGTTTTTT
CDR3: CASRSPGLAAAGELFF

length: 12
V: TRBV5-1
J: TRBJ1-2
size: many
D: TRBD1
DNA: TGCGCCAGCAGCTTGGGACAGGGTGGCTACACCTTC
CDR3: CASSLGQGGYTF

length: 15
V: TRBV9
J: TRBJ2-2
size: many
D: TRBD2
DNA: TGTGCCAGCAGCGTAACTAGCGAGAACACCGGGGAGCTGTTTTTT
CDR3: CASSVTSENTGELFF

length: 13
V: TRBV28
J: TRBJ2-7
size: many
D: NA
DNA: TGTGCCAGCAGTCTTCCTAAGGGCTACGAGCAGTACTTC
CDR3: CASSLPKGYEQYF

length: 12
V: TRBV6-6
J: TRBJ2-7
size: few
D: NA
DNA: TGTGCCAGCAGCGTGTTCGGGAACGAGCAGTACTTC
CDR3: CASSVFGNEQYF

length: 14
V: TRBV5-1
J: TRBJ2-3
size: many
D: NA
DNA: TGCGCCAGTTCACAGGACCTTAGCACAGATACGCAGTATTTT
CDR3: CASSQDLSTDTQYF

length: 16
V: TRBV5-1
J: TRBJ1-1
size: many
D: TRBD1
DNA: TGCGCCAGCAGGCGGACAGGTTCGACTAGGAACACTGAAGCTTTCTTT
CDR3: CASRRTGSTRNTEAFF

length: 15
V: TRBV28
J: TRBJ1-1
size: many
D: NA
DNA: TGTGCCAGCAGTTCCTGGCCGGACATGAACACTGAAGCTTTCTTT
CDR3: CASSSWPDMNTEAFF

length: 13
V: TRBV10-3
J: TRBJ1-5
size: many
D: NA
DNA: TGTGCCATCCAGGGAGGCAGCAATCAGCCCCAGCATTTT
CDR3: CAIQGGSNQPQHF

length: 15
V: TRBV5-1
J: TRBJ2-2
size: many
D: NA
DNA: TGCGCCAGCAGCTTGGACAGGGCTGGGACCGGGGAGCTGTTTTTT
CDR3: CASSLDRAGTGELFF

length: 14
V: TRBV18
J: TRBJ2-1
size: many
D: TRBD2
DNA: TGTGCCAGCAGAACCGGGACTAGCGGGAATGAGCAGTTCTTC
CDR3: CASRTGTSGNEQFF

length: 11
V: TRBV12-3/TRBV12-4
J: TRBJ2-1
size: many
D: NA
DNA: TGTGCCAGCAGTTCCACGGGACCTCAGTTCTTC
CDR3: CASSSTGPQFF

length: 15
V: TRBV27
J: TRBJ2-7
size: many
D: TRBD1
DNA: TGTGCCAGCAGGGGGATGGACAGGGGGCAAGACGAGCAGTACTTC
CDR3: CASRGMDRGQDEQYF

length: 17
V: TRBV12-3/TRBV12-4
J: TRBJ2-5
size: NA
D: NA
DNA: TGTGCCAGCAGTTCCGCCCGGGATGGTCACAAAGGGGAGACCCAGTACTTC
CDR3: CASSSARDGHKGETQYF

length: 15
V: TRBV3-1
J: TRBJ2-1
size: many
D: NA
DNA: TGTGCCAGCAGCCATTTTCCCCGGGAGATCAATGAGCAGTTCTTC
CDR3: CASSHFPREINEQFF

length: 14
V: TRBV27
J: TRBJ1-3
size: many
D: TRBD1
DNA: TGTGCCAGCAGCCAACAGGGGGCTGGAAACACCATATATTTT
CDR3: CASSQQGAGNTIYF

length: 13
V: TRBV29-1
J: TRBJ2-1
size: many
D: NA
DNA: TGCAGCGTTGTCGGACAAAACTACAATGAGCAGTTCTTC
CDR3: CSVVGQNYNEQFF